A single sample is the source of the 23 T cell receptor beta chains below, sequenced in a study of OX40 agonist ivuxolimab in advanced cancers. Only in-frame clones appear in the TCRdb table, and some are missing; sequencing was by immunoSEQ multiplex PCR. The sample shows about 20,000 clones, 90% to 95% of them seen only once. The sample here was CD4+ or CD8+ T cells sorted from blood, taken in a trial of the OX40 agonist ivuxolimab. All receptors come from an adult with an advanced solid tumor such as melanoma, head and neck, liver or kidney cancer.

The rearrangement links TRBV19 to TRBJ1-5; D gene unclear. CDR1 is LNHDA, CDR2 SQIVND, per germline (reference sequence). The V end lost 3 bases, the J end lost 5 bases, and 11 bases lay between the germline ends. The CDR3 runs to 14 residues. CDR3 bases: TGTGCCAGTAGTATCAGATCCGGGGATCAGCCCCAGCATTTT. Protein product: CASSIRSGDQPQHF. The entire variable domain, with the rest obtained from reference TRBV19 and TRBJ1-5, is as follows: DGGITQSPKYLFRKEGQNVTLSCEQNLNHDAMYWYRQDPGQGLRLIYYSQIVNDFQKGDIAEGYSVSREKKESFPLTVTSAQKNPTAFYLCASSIRSGDQPQHFGDGTRLSIL.

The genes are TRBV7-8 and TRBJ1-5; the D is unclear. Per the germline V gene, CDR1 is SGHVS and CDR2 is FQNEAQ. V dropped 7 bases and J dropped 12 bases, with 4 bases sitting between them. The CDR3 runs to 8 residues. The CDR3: CASKLQHF. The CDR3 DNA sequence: TGTGCCAGCAAACTCCAGCATTTT.

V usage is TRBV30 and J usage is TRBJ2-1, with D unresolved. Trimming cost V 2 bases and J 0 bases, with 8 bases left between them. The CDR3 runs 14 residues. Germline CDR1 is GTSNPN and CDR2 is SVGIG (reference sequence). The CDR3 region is CAWSPESSYNEQFF. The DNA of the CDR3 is TGTGCCTGGAGTCCAGAGAGCTCCTACAATGAGCAGTTCTTC.

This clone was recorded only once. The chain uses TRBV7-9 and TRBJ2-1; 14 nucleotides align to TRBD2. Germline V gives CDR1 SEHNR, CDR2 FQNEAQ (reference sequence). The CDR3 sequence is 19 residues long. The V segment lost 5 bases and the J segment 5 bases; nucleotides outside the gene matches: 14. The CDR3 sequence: CASSPRLAGGPSNHNEQFF. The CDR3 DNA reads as TGTGCCAGCAGCCCGAGACTAGCGGGGGGGCCGTCGAATCACAATGAGCAGTTCTTC.

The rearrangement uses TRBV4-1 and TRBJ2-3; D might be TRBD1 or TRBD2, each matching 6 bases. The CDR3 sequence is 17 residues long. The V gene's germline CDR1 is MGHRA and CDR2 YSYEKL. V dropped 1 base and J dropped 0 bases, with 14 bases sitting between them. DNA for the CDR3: TGCGCCAGCAGCCAAGGGATCCGGGGGCCGAGCACAGATACGCAGTATTTT. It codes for CASSQGIRGPSTDTQYF.

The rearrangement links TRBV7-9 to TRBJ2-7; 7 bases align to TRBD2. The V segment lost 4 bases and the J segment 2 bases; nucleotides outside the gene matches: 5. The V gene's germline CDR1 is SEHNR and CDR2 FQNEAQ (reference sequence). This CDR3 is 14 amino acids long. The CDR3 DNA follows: TGTGCCAGCAGCTCCGGGACTAACCCCTACGAGCAGTACTTC. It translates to CASSSGTNPYEQYF.

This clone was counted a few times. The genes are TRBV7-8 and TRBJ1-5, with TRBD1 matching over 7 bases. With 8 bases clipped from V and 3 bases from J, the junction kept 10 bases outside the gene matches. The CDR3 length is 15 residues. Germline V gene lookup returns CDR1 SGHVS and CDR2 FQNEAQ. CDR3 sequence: CASDQTGQDNQPQHF. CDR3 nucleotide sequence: TGTGCCAGCGACCAGACTGGACAGGACAATCAGCCCCAGCATTTT.

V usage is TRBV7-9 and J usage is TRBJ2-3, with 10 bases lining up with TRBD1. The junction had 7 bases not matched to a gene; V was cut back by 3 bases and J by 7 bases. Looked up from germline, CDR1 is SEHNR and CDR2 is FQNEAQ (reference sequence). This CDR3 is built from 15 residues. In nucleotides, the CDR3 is TGTGCCAGCAGCTTCCGGGACAGGGGTGTGAATACGCAGTATTTT. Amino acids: CASSFRDRGVNTQYF. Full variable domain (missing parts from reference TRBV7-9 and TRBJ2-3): DTGVSQNPRHKITKRGQNVTFRCDPISEHNRLYWYRQTLGQGPEFLTYFQNEAQLEKSRLLSDRFSAERPKGSFSTLEIQRTEQGDSAMYLCASSFRDRGVNTQYFGPGTRLTVL.

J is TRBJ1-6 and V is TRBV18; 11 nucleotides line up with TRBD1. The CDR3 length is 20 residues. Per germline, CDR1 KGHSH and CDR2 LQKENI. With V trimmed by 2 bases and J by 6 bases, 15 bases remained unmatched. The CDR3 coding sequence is TGTGCCAGCTCACCAAAGGGGACCGGGACAGGGGGGGAATTTAATTCACCCCTCCACTTT. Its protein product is CASSPKGTGTGGEFNSPLHF.

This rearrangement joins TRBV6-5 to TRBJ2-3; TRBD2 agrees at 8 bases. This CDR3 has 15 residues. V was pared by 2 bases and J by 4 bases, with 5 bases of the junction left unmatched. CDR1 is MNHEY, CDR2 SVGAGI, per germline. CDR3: CASSYVAGGPDTQYF. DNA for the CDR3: TGTGCCAGCAGTTACGTTGCGGGGGGACCAGATACGCAGTATTTT.

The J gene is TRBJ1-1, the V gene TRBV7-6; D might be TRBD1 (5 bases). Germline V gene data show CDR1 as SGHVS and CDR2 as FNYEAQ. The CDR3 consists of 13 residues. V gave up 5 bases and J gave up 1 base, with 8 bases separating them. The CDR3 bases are TGTGCCAGCAGCCCAGGGACGAACACTGAAGCTTTCTTT. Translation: CASSPGTNTEAFF.

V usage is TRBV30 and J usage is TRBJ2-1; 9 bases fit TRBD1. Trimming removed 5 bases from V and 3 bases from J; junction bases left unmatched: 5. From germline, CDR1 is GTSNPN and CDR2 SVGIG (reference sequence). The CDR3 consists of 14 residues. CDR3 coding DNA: TGTGCCTGGCGTCCGGGACAGGGCTACAATGAGCAGTTCTTC. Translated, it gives CAWRPGQGYNEQFF.

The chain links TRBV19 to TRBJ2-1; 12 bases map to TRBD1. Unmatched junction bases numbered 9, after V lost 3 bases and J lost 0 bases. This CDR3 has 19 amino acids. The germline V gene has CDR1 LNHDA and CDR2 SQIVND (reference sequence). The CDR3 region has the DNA TGTGCCAGTAGTATCCCCGGGACAGGGGGCCGGCGCTCCTACAATGAGCAGTTCTTC. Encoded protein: CASSIPGTGGRRSYNEQFF.

This CDR3 is CASSGMDMEKLFF. CDR3 nucleotides: TGTGCCAGCAGTGGAATGGACATGGAAAAACTGTTTTTT. This chain connects TRBV2 to TRBJ1-4; D may be TRBD1 (5 bases). From germline, CDR1 is SNHLY and CDR2 FYNNEI. The CDR3 covers 13 residues. Trimming stripped 4 bases from V and 8 bases from J, with 11 bases between.

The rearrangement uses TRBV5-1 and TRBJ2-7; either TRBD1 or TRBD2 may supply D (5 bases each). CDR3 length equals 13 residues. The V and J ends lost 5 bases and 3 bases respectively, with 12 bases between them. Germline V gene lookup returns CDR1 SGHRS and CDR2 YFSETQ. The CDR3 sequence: CASRGDHIYEQYF. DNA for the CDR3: TGCGCCAGCAGAGGGGACCATATCTACGAGCAGTACTTC.

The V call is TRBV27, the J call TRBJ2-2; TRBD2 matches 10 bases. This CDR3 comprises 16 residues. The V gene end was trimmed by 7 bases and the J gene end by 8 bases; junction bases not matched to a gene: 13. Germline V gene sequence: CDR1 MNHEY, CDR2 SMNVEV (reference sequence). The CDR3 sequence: CASTPLGLAGAGELFF. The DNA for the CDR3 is TGTGCCAGCACTCCCCTGGGGCTAGCGGGGGCTGGGGAGCTGTTTTTT.

Here the CDR3 reads CASSKDTGASYEQYF. CDR3 DNA sequence: TGTGCCAGTAGCAAGGACACGGGGGCCTCCTACGAGCAGTACTTC. The chain has TRBV19 and TRBJ2-7; D is possibly TRBD1 or TRBD2 (6 bases each). CDR3 size: 15 residues. Germline V gene lookup returns CDR1 LNHDA and CDR2 SQIVND (reference sequence). V was cut by 6 bases and J by 0 bases, with 15 bases left in between.

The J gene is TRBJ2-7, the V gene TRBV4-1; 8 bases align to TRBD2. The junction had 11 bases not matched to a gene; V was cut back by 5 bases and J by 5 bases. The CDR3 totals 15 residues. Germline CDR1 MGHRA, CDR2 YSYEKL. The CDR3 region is CASSFLPAGEDEQYF. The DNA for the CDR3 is TGCGCCAGCAGCTTTCTCCCAGCGGGGGAAGACGAGCAGTACTTC.

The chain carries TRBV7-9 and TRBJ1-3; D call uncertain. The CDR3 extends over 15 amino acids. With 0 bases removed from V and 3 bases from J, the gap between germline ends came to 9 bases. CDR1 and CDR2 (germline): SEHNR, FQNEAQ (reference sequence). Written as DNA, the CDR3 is TGTGCCAGCAGCTTAGCAAAGGGTTTTGGAAACACCATATATTTT. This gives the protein CASSLAKGFGNTIYF.

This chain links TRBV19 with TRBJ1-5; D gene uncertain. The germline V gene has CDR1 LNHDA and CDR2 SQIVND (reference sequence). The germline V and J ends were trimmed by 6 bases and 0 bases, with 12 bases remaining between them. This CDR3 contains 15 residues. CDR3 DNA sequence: TGTGCCAGTAGGAATACAGAGTATAGCAATCAGCCCCAGCATTTT. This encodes CASRNTEYSNQPQHF. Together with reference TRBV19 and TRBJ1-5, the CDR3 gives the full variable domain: DGGITQSPKYLFRKEGQNVTLSCEQNLNHDAMYWYRQDPGQGLRLIYYSQIVNDFQKGDIAEGYSVSREKKESFPLTVTSAQKNPTAFYLCASRNTEYSNQPQHFGDGTRLSIL.

The CDR3 reads CASSAGTGDNEQYF. Written as DNA, the CDR3 is TGTGCCAGTAGTGCCGGGACAGGGGATAACGAGCAGTACTTC. This chain links TRBV19 with TRBJ2-7; TRBD1 agrees at 10 bases. CDR1 and CDR2 (germline): LNHDA, SQIVND (reference sequence). The CDR3 spans 14 residues. The J segment lost 5 bases and the V segment lost 5 bases, leaving 6 bases of the junction unmatched.

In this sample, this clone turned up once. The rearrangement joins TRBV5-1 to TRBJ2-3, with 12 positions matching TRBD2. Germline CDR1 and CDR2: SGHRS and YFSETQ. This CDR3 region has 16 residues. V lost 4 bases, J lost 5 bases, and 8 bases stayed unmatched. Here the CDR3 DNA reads TGCGCCAGCAGCCTCCAGACTAGCGGGGGTATAGATACGCAGTATTTT. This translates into CASSLQTSGGIDTQYF.

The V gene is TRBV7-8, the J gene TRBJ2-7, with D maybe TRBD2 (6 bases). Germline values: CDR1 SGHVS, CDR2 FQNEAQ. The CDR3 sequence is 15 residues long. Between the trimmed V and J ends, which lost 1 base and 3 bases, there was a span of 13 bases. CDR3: CASSLEISSDYEQYF. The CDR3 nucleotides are TGTGCCAGCAGCTTAGAAATTTCTAGCGACTACGAGCAGTACTTC.